The next 32 T cell receptor beta chains were all read from a single sample in a study of technical replicates of blood from a handful of donors. TCRdb keeps only in-frame clones here, not all; method: immunoSEQ multiplex PCR. The table lists approximately 81,000 clones, approximately 96% of them singletons. Source material: T cells isolated from PBMCs. These receptors all stem from a human donor in good health.

The CDR3 coding sequence is TGTGCCAGCAGTCCCCCGGGGGGCAGGGCCTACGAGCAGTACTTC. Protein: CASSPPGGRAYEQYF. The J gene is TRBJ2-7, the V gene TRBV28; tentatively, D is TRBD2 (7 bases). Germline CDR1 MDHEN, CDR2 SYDVKM. The V end was cut by 5 bases, the J end by 2 bases, with 16 bases between. There are 15 residues in the CDR3.

This clone is a singleton in its sample. The chain is built from TRBV6-5 and TRBJ2-2, with 9 bases aligning to TRBD1. Germline assignment: CDR1 MNHEY and CDR2 SVGAGI. The CDR3 runs 14 residues. Trimming removed 10 bases from V and 4 bases from J; junction bases left unmatched: 7. The CDR3 DNA reads as TGTGCCACCCGGGGACAGGGTAGCACCGGGGAGCTGTTTTTT. As protein: CATRGQGSTGELFF.

The rearrangement joins TRBV19 to TRBJ2-4, with 7 positions matching TRBD1. Germline CDR1 is LNHDA and CDR2 is SQIVND (reference sequence). This CDR3 has 15 residues. Unmatched junction bases numbered 10, after V lost 5 bases and J lost 6 bases. CDR3 amino acids: CASSPQTGDRNIQYF. DNA of the CDR3: TGTGCCAGTAGTCCACAAACAGGGGATAGAAACATTCAGTACTTC.

The chain employs TRBV6-1 and TRBJ2-7; possible D gene TRBD1, 6 bases. CDR1 and CDR2 from the germline V gene are MNHNS and SASEGT. Trimming removed 1 base at V and 3 bases at J, with 16 bases between. The CDR3 spans 16 residues. This chain's CDR3 is CASSEGVKGVVYEQYF. CDR3 DNA sequence: TGTGCCAGCAGTGAAGGGGTAAAGGGGGTAGTCTACGAGCAGTACTTC.

The chain is built from TRBV5-6 and TRBJ2-7; TRBD2 aligns across 9 bases. The trim removed 2 bases at V and 5 bases at J, leaving 11 bases unmatched. CDR1 is SGHDT and CDR2 is YYEEEE in the germline V gene. The CDR3 covers 16 residues. In DNA, the CDR3 is TGTGCCAGCAGCTTACGAAGACTAGCGGACCAAGACGAGCAGTACTTC. Translation gives CASSLRRLADQDEQYF.

The V call is TRBV10-3, the J call TRBJ2-3; TRBD2 matches at 12 bases. This CDR3 is built from 18 residues. The germline V gene has CDR1 ENHRY and CDR2 SYGVKD. Germline trimming cut 4 bases from V and 1 base from J; bases unmatched to any gene: 9. CDR3 sequence: CAISARLAGERGTDTQYF. In DNA form, the CDR3 reads TGTGCCATCAGTGCAAGACTAGCGGGGGAAAGGGGCACAGATACGCAGTATTTT.

The rearrangement links TRBV9 to TRBJ1-1; perhaps TRBD1 as D (5 bases). The ends were cut back, 3 bases at V and 4 bases at J, with 19 bases in the middle. The CDR3 consists of 16 residues. The germline CDR1 and CDR2 sequences are SGDLS and YYNGEE. CDR3 protein: CASSAERGTRLTEAFF. The CDR3 DNA reads as TGTGCCAGCAGCGCAGAACGGGGGACCAGACTCACTGAAGCTTTCTTT.

The rearrangement links TRBV20-1 to TRBJ1-4, with 8 nucleotides matching TRBD1. The germline V gene encodes CDR1 DFQATT and CDR2 SNEGSKA (reference sequence). The CDR3 runs 8 residues. The CDR3 region has the DNA TGCAGGACCGGGACAGGTTTTTTT. Its protein product is CRTGTGFF.

This clone was picked up one time. The chain carries TRBV7-3 and TRBJ2-1, with a possible D match to TRBD1 (5 bases). CDR3 length: 15 residues. Germline lookup yields CDR1 SGHTA and CDR2 FQGTGA. The ends were cut back, 5 bases at V and 7 bases at J, with 18 bases in the middle. The CDR3 DNA is TGTGCCAGCAGCACTCGCCAGGGAAACAGGAATGAGCAGTTCTTC. Its translation is CASSTRQGNRNEQFF.

This clone appeared a single time. The chain is built from TRBV7-9 and TRBJ2-1; unclear D gene. The CDR3 has 12 amino acids. Trimming left V 1 base short and J 13 bases short, with 11 bases between. Per the germline V gene, CDR1 is SEHNR and CDR2 is FQNEAQ (reference sequence). The CDR3 DNA reads as TGTGCCAGCAGCTTAGAGGCGGTATATCAGTTCTTC. It codes for CASSLEAVYQFF.

V and J are TRBV5-1 and TRBJ2-1, with 8 bases aligning to TRBD1. The length of the CDR3 is 16 residues. Trimming removed 0 bases from V and 4 bases from J; junction bases left unmatched: 6. In germline, CDR1 is SGHRS, CDR2 YFSETQ. The CDR3 protein is CASSLGPGGIYNEQFF. In DNA, the CDR3 is TGCGCCAGCAGCTTGGGCCCAGGGGGCATTTACAATGAGCAGTTCTTC.

The chain links TRBV2 to TRBJ2-1; D unclear. The V end lost 6 bases, the J end lost 2 bases, and 14 bases lay between the germline ends. Per the germline V gene, CDR1 is SNHLY and CDR2 is FYNNEI. The length of the CDR3 is 15 residues. DNA for the CDR3: TGTGCCAGCAGGACGGAGCAGTATACCTACAATGAGCAGTTCTTC. This codes for CASRTEQYTYNEQFF.

This chain links TRBV4-1 with TRBJ1-5; maybe TRBD1 (6 bases). The V gene lost 4 bases and the J gene lost 4 bases, with 17 bases spanning the gap. In germline, CDR1 is MGHRA, CDR2 YSYEKL. This CDR3 has 16 amino acids. In DNA form, the CDR3 reads TGCGCCAGCAGCCCAATACCGGGACACCAAAATCAGCCCCAGCATTTT. It translates to CASSPIPGHQNQPQHF.

This chain uses TRBV25-1 with TRBJ1-3; D unresolved. V lost 1 base, J lost 2 bases, and 6 bases lay in between. The germline V gene encodes CDR1 MGHDK and CDR2 SYGVNS. CDR3 length equals 14 residues. CDR3 residues: CASSESYTGNTIYF. The CDR3 bases are TGTGCCAGCAGTGAATCTTATACTGGAAACACCATATATTTT.

The rearrangement joins TRBV25-1 to TRBJ1-1; weak D call: TRBD1 (6 bases). Germline lookup yields CDR1 MGHDK and CDR2 SYGVNS. The V and J ends lost 3 bases and 2 bases respectively, with 10 bases between them. The CDR3 totals 14 residues. The CDR3 loop reads CASSEGAINTEAFF. CDR3 nucleotide sequence: TGTGCCAGCAGTGAGGGGGCAATTAACACTGAAGCTTTCTTT.

CDR3 nucleotide sequence: TGTGCCAGCAGTGGACAGGGGCAGAACAATGAGCAGTTCTTC. Its protein product is CASSGQGQNNEQFF. V gene TRBV11-2 combines with J gene TRBJ2-1; 9 nucleotides align to TRBD1. CDR3 size: 14 residues. CDR1 and CDR2 (germline): SGHAT, FQNNGV. Trimming cost V 6 bases and J 5 bases; bases outside gene matches: 5.

The V call is TRBV14, the J call TRBJ1-4; D is uncertain. The CDR3 covers 14 residues. The V gene's germline CDR1 is SGHDN and CDR2 FVKESK. V gave up 3 bases and J gave up 5 bases, with 10 bases separating them. The CDR3 DNA is TGTGCCAGCAGCCATTCAGGCAGGAATGAAAAACTGTTTTTT. It codes for CASSHSGRNEKLFF. Drawing the rest from reference TRBV14 and TRBJ1-4, the complete variable domain is EAGVTQFPSHSVIEKGQTVTLRCDPISGHDNLYWYRRVMGKEIKFLLHFVKESKQDESGMPNNRFLAERTGGTYSTLKVQPAELEDSGVYFCASSHSGRNEKLFFGSGTQLSVL.

DNA for the CDR3: TGTGCCAGCAGCCCATCGACTCCCCTACTAGCGGGAGGGTACAATGAGCAGTTCTTC. Encoded protein: CASSPSTPLLAGGYNEQFF. The chain employs TRBV11-2 and TRBJ2-1; 13 nucleotides line up with TRBD2. V lost 5 bases and J lost 4; bases outside the gene matches: 14. The germline CDR1 and CDR2 sequences are SGHAT and FQNNGV. The CDR3 extends over 19 amino acids.

The chain carries TRBV19 and TRBJ1-2; 10 bases are a match to TRBD1. V shed 0 bases, J shed 2 bases, and the junction held 6 bases outside the gene matches. The CDR3 extends over 17 amino acids. Germline V CDR1 and CDR2: LNHDA, SQIVND (reference sequence). In DNA, the CDR3 is TGTGCCAGTAGTATAGAAGCCCGACAGGGGGCCAACTATGGCTACACCTTC. It yields the protein CASSIEARQGANYGYTF.

This clone appeared once. The chain recombines TRBV6-6 with TRBJ2-2, with TRBD1 matching 7 bases. Trimming took 7 bases from V and 7 from J; bases not matched to a gene: 12. The CDR3 totals 15 residues. The germline V gene has CDR1 MNHNY and CDR2 SVGAGI (reference sequence). Written as DNA, the CDR3 is TGTGCCAGCAACGCGTTTACAGGGGTGAACGGGGAGCTGTTTTTT. Protein product: CASNAFTGVNGELFF.

The chain couples TRBV27 to TRBJ2-2, with 9 bases fitting TRBD1. The germline V gene encodes CDR1 MNHEY and CDR2 SMNVEV (reference sequence). J lost 5 bases, V lost 2 bases, and 9 bases had no gene match. The length of the CDR3 is 17 residues. The CDR3 DNA reads as TGTGCCAGCAGTTTACTCGGACAGGGGCGGAATACCGGGGAGCTGTTTTTT. Encoded protein: CASSLLGQGRNTGELFF.

The chain has TRBV6-4 and TRBJ1-2; D is unclear. Germline-derived CDR1 and CDR2 are MRHNA and SNTAGT. The V end lost 3 bases, the J end lost 7 bases, and 15 bases lay between the germline ends. There are 14 residues in the CDR3. CDR3 sequence (DNA): TGTGCCAGCAGTGAGGGAGAAAGGGCGGGTGGCTACACCTTC. Protein sequence: CASSEGERAGGYTF.

The V gene is TRBV9, the J gene TRBJ2-1; the D is unclear. Germline V gene lookup returns CDR1 SGDLS and CDR2 YYNGEE. V lost 6 bases, J lost 9 bases, and 7 bases lay in between. The CDR3 is made up of 10 amino acids. CDR3 sequence reads: CASNGFEQFF. The DNA of the CDR3 is TGTGCCAGCAATGGCTTTGAGCAGTTCTTC.

The chain employs TRBV15 and TRBJ2-7; TRBD1 matches 9 bases. The CDR3 runs 14 residues. V shed 9 bases and J 1 base; nucleotides not matched to a gene: 7. Germline V CDR1 and CDR2: LNHNV, YYDKDF (reference sequence). This CDR3 is CATKDRGTSYEQYF. The CDR3 DNA sequence: TGTGCCACGAAGGACAGGGGAACTTCCTACGAGCAGTACTTC. The full variable domain, its missing parts supplied by reference TRBV15 and TRBJ2-7, is DAMVIQNPRYQVTQFGKPVTLSCSQTLNHNVMYWYQQKSSQAPKLLFHYYDKDFNNEADTPDNFQSRRPNTSFCFLDIRSPGLGDTAMYLCATKDRGTSYEQYFGPGTRLTVT.

The chain joins TRBV27 to TRBJ2-5; no reliable D call. CDR1 and CDR2 from the germline V gene are MNHEY and SMNVEV (reference sequence). V lost 5 bases to trimming and J lost 4 bases, with 11 bases between them. There are 13 residues in the CDR3. CDR3 sequence reads: CASSHEELETQYF. DNA of the CDR3: TGTGCCAGCAGTCACGAGGAGCTAGAGACCCAGTACTTC.

The genes are TRBV11-3 and TRBJ2-7, with 8 positions matching TRBD2. V was pared by 1 base and J by 3 bases, with 5 bases of the junction left unmatched. The CDR3 runs 15 residues. CDR1 SGHNT and CDR2 YENEEA come from the germline V gene. Here the CDR3 reads CASSLAAGVDYEQYF. The CDR3 nucleotides are TGTGCCAGCAGCTTAGCAGCGGGAGTGGACTACGAGCAGTACTTC.

DNA for the CDR3: TGCAGCGTTGAAGGGGGACAGGGGGGCTCCTACGAGCAGTACTTC. Residues: CSVEGGQGGSYEQYF. The chain recombines TRBV29-1 with TRBJ2-7; TRBD1 aligns across 11 bases. The CDR3 loop spans 15 amino acids. Germline V CDR1 and CDR2: SQVTM, ANQGSEA. Trimming took 1 base from V and 0 from J; bases not matched to a gene: 2.

This chain joins TRBV30 and TRBJ1-1; 7 nucleotides align to TRBD1. Trimming at V came to 4 bases and at J to 2 bases, leaving 7 bases not matched to a gene. Germline CDR1 and CDR2: GTSNPN and SVGIG (reference sequence). This CDR3 is built from 14 residues. The CDR3 loop is CAWINHRGNTEAFF. The CDR3 DNA sequence: TGTGCCTGGATCAATCACAGGGGAAACACTGAAGCTTTCTTT.

The rearrangement uses TRBV5-1 and TRBJ1-1, with 7 nucleotides matching TRBD1. This CDR3 has 15 residues. V was clipped by 2 bases and J by 1 base; unmatched bases: 5. Germline V CDR1 and CDR2: SGHRS, YFSETQ. The CDR3 bases are TGCGCCAGCAGCTTAAGGACAGGCCGGAACACTGAAGCTTTCTTT. The encoded protein is CASSLRTGRNTEAFF.

The genes are TRBV5-6 and TRBJ2-3; 7 nucleotides align to TRBD1. There are 15 residues in the CDR3. V shed 1 base, J shed 2 bases, and the junction held 4 bases outside the gene matches. The germline CDR1 and CDR2 sequences are SGHDT and YYEEEE. CDR3 region: CASSLRQGITDTQYF. CDR3 DNA: TGTGCCAGCAGCTTGAGACAGGGAATCACAGATACGCAGTATTTT.

This chain uses TRBV4-1 with TRBJ2-1; 10 bases match TRBD2. The CDR3 loop spans 15 amino acids. With V trimmed by 4 bases and J by 6 bases, 6 bases remained unmatched. Germline CDR1 is MGHRA and CDR2 is YSYEKL. The CDR3 spells CASSPWTSGGNEQFF. DNA of the CDR3: TGCGCCAGCAGCCCCTGGACTAGCGGCGGCAATGAGCAGTTCTTC.

This sequence joins TRBV19 and TRBJ1-2; maybe TRBD1 (6 bases). CDR3 length: 12 residues. V was pared by 3 bases and J by 6 bases, with 8 bases between. Germline assignment: CDR1 LNHDA and CDR2 SQIVND (reference sequence). The DNA of the CDR3 is TGTGCCAGTAGTATCCGACAGGATGGCTACACCTTC. It encodes CASSIRQDGYTF.